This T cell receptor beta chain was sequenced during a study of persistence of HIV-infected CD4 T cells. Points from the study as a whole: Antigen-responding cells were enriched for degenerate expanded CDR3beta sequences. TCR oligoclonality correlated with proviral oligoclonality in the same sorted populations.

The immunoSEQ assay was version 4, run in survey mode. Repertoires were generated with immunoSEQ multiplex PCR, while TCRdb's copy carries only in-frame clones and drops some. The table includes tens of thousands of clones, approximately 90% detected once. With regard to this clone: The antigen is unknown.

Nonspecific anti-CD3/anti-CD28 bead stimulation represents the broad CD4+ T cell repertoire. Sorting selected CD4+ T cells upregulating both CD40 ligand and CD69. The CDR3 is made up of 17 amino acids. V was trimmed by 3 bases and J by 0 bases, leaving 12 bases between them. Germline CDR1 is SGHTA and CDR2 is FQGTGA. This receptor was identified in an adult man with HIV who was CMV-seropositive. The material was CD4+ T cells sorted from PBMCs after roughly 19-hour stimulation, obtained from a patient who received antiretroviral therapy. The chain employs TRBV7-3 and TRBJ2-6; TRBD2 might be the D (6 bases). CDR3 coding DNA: TGTGCCAGCAGCTTCGGGGGTATAGGCTCTGGGGCCAACGTCCTGACTTTC. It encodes CASSFGGIGSGANVLTF.